This T cell receptor (beta chain) appears in the sequencing data of a study of T-cell memory formation after mild COVID-19. TCRdb analysed the 5' RACE reads with MiXCR anew, one entry per CDR3 protein. There are roughly 52,000 distinct CDR3 sequences in the sample; more than 9% occur only once, and 1.2% lies in the top ten. The CDR3 is 14 amino acids. Trimming removed 4 bases at V and 7 bases at J, with 17 bases between. CDR1 and CDR2 from the germline V gene are DFQATT and SNEGSKA (reference sequence). This clonotype was counted only a few times. The sequencing sample was made of PBMCs or a T cell subset sorted from them (not recorded which). The rearrangement uses TRBV20-1 and TRBJ2-4; a possible D gene is TRBD1 (6 bases). The clonotype was recovered from a young man who had mild COVID-19 (a few samples of this study predate the infection). Cell type and time point are not known. Here the CDR3 reads CSATIPGAPNIQYF. The CDR3 DNA sequence: TGCAGTGCTACTATACCAGGGGCCCCTAACATTCAGTACTTC.